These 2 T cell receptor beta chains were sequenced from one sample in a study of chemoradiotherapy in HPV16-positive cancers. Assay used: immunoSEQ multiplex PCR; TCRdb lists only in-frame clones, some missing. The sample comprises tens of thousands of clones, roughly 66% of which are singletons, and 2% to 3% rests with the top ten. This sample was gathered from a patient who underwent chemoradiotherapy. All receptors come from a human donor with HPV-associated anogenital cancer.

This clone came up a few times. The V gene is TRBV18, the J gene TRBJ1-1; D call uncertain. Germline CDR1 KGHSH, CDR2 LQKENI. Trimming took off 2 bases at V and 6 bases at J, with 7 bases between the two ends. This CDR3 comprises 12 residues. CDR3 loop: CASSPVTPEAFF. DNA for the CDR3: TGTGCCAGCTCACCAGTCACCCCTGAAGCTTTCTTT.

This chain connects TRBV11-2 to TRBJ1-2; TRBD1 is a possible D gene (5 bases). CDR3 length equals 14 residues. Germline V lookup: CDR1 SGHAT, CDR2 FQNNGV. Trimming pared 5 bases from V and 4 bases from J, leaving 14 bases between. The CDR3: CASSPRGAGYGYTF. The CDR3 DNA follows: TGTGCCAGCAGCCCCCGTGGGGCCGGCTATGGCTACACCTTC. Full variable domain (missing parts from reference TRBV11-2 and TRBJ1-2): EAGVAQSPRYKIIEKRQSVAFWCNPISGHATLYWYQQILGQGPKLLIQFQNNGVVDDSQLPKDRFSAERLKGVDSTLKIQPAKLEDSAVYLCASSPRGAGYGYTFGSGTRLTVV.